This entry lists 17 T cell receptor beta chains sequenced from one sample in a study of shared clonotypes between healthy human individuals. The protocol was immunoSEQ multiplex PCR, while the TCRdb copy is restricted to in-frame clones and leaves out a portion. Of some 1,100,000 clones detected, approximately 80% appear once; the ten largest clones hold approximately 0.56%. The source material was memory CD4+ T cells from PBMCs. Subset noted: CD45RA-negative fraction. Receptor source: a man between 18 and 35 years old in good health. Some clones in this sample may be carry-over from other donors' samples.

This clone was recorded a few times. The J gene is TRBJ2-2, the V gene TRBV2, with TRBD2 matching over 9 bases. J was trimmed by 6 bases and V by 8 bases; bases with no gene match: 4. Germline V gene sequence: CDR1 SNHLY, CDR2 FYNNEI. The CDR3 runs 13 residues. CDR3 region: CASRSGRAGELFF. The CDR3 DNA follows: TGTGCCAGCCGTAGCGGGAGAGCCGGGGAGCTGTTTTTT.

The V and J genes are TRBV5-1 and TRBJ1-1; TRBD1 is a possible D gene (6 bases). In germline, CDR1 is SGHRS, CDR2 YFSETQ. This CDR3 has 13 amino acids. V was shortened by 4 bases and J by 3 bases, with 10 bases between the two germline ends. CDR3 in amino acids: CASSVTGHTEAFF. The CDR3 DNA reads as TGCGCCAGCAGCGTCACAGGGCACACTGAAGCTTTCTTT.

The rearrangement joins TRBV4-1 to TRBJ1-5; D is unclear. Germline CDR1 is MGHRA and CDR2 is YSYEKL. This CDR3 region has 14 residues. V lost 2 bases, J lost 9 bases, and 14 bases lay in between. Here the CDR3 DNA reads TGCGCCAGCAGCCAAATAACCCGTCGGTGGCCCCAGCATTTT. Protein sequence: CASSQITRRWPQHF.

The gene calls are TRBV11-2 and TRBJ1-2; D is unresolved. This CDR3 has 15 amino acids. From germline, CDR1 is SGHAT and CDR2 FQNNGV. V lost 4 bases and J 7 bases, leaving 19 bases between the germline ends. The CDR3, as DNA: TGTGCCAGCAGCTCTCCCCGGGCTCCCGCCGCTGGCTACACCTTC. Residues: CASSSPRAPAAGYTF.

The rearrangement links TRBV5-6 to TRBJ2-7; either TRBD1 or TRBD2 may fit D (5 bases each). This CDR3 is 15 amino acids long. V gave up 0 bases and J gave up 0 bases, with 10 bases separating them. Germline V gene data show CDR1 as SGHDT and CDR2 as YYEEEE. The CDR3 DNA reads TGTGCCAGCAGCTTGGAACCAGGGAGCTCCTACGAGCAGTACTTC. It is translated as CASSLEPGSSYEQYF. The variable domain in full, completed from reference TRBV5-6 and TRBJ2-7, reads DAGVTQSPTHLIKTRGQQVTLRCSPKSGHDTVSWYQQALGQGPQFIFQYYEEEERQRGNFPDRFSGHQFPNYSSELNVNALLLGDSALYLCASSLEPGSSYEQYFGPGTRLTVT.

The V and J genes are TRBV7-2 and TRBJ2-5; maybe TRBD2 (6 bases). Germline CDR1 reads SGHTA; CDR2 reads FQGNSA. Trimming took off 1 base at V and 4 bases at J, with 13 bases between the two ends. This CDR3 is 15 amino acids long. The CDR3 DNA reads as TGTGCCAGCAGCTTAGGAACCCGTAGCGGAGAGACCCAGTACTTC. It codes for CASSLGTRSGETQYF.

The chain carries TRBV18 and TRBJ2-1; D is possibly TRBD1 (7 bases). V was pared by 5 bases and J by 14 bases, with 16 bases between. The length of the CDR3 is 12 residues. Per germline, CDR1 KGHSH and CDR2 LQKENI. This chain's CDR3 is CASSEDRDFEFF. The CDR3 nucleotides are TGTGCCAGCTCAGAAGACAGGGACTTTGAGTTCTTC.

The chain carries TRBV7-7 and TRBJ2-5; either TRBD1 or TRBD2 may fit D (6 bases each). CDR1 and CDR2 from the germline V gene are SSHAT and FNYEAQ (reference sequence). CDR3 size: 14 residues. The V gene lost 5 bases and the J gene lost 7 bases, with 17 bases spanning the gap. The CDR3, as DNA: TGTGCCAGCAGCCTGGGACCCGGGGGCGGGACCCAGTACTTC. As protein: CASSLGPGGGTQYF.

J is TRBJ2-2 and V is TRBV27; 8 bases match TRBD1. Germline V gene sequence: CDR1 MNHEY, CDR2 SMNVEV (reference sequence). There are 14 residues in the CDR3. J gave up 4 bases and V 6 bases, and 4 bases lay outside the gene matches. The CDR3 coding sequence is TGTGCCAGCAGAGTCACAGGGGGCACCGGGGAGCTGTTTTTT. Translated: CASRVTGGTGELFF.

This clone was recorded a few times. This chain links TRBV9 with TRBJ1-1, with 7 bases that match TRBD1. CDR1 is SGDLS and CDR2 is YYNGEE in the germline V gene. This CDR3 contains 14 residues. V lost 3 bases to trimming and J lost 5 bases; unmatched junction nucleotides: 7. CDR3 DNA: TGTGCCAGCAGCGCTAGACAGGGAGATACTGAAGCTTTCTTT. Amino acid sequence: CASSARQGDTEAFF.

This rearrangement joins TRBV5-1 to TRBJ1-3; D uncertain. CDR1 SGHRS and CDR2 YFSETQ come from the germline V gene. V was pared by 0 bases and J by 0 bases, with 25 bases between. The CDR3 loop spans 21 amino acids. This CDR3 is CASSLGYLRRGGESSGNTIYF. CDR3 nucleotides: TGCGCCAGCAGCTTGGGGTATTTAAGACGTGGAGGAGAGAGCTCTGGAAACACCATATATTTT.

The chain has TRBV6-1 and TRBJ2-4, with no clear D. CDR3 length: 17 amino acids. From germline, CDR1 is MNHNS and CDR2 SASEGT. V was clipped by 1 base and J by 0 bases, with 13 bases between them. CDR3 nucleotides: TGTGCCAGCAGTGAAGTTACTGGCAGGCTAGCCAAAAACATTCAGTACTTC. Protein: CASSEVTGRLAKNIQYF.

This chain uses TRBV5-1 with TRBJ2-1, with TRBD2 matching 9 bases. The germline CDR1 and CDR2 sequences are SGHRS and YFSETQ. After removal of 4 bases from V and 2 bases from J, the junction contained 7 bases not matched to a gene. The CDR3 sequence is 16 residues long. The CDR3 DNA reads TGCGCCAGCAGCCCAGGGCGGGAGGGCCCCTACAATGAGCAGTTCTTC. It specifies CASSPGREGPYNEQFF.

Of note for this clone: The sample holds other DNA sequences that translate to the same CDR3. This chain uses TRBV28 with TRBJ1-3; no firm D call. The CDR3 covers 13 residues. V was cut by 1 base and J by 4 bases, with 5 bases left in between. CDR1 is MDHEN and CDR2 is SYDVKM in the germline V gene. CDR3 nucleotide sequence: TGTGCCAGCAGTTTATTGTCAGGAAACACCATATATTTT. Translated, it gives CASSLLSGNTIYF.

As concerns this clone: The same CDR3 also results from other DNA sequences found in this sample. The J gene is TRBJ1-1, the V gene TRBV2; D unresolved. V dropped 6 bases and J dropped 1 base, with 9 bases sitting between them. CDR3 length: 13 amino acids. CDR1 SNHLY and CDR2 FYNNEI come from the germline V gene. The DNA of the CDR3 is TGTGCCAGCAGCGAGTTGGGGAACACTGAAGCTTTCTTT. Protein product: CASSELGNTEAFF.

The chain combines TRBV19 with TRBJ1-4; 8 bases are shared with TRBD1. Trimming cost V 4 bases and J 5 bases; bases outside gene matches: 6. CDR1 is LNHDA, CDR2 SQIVND, per germline (reference sequence). This CDR3 region has 15 residues. CDR3 region: CASSTRTGRNEKLFF. DNA for the CDR3: TGTGCCAGTAGTACCCGGACAGGGCGGAATGAAAAACTGTTTTTT. The full variable domain, completed using reference TRBV19 and TRBJ1-4, is DGGITQSPKYLFRKEGQNVTLSCEQNLNHDAMYWYRQDPGQGLRLIYYSQIVNDFQKGDIAEGYSVSREKKESFPLTVTSAQKNPTAFYLCASSTRTGRNEKLFFGSGTQLSVL.

V usage is TRBV2 and J usage is TRBJ2-7; D unresolved. The CDR3 sequence is 13 residues long. CDR1 and CDR2 from the germline V gene are SNHLY and FYNNEI. With 4 bases removed from V and 3 bases from J, the gap between germline ends came to 10 bases. CDR3 sequence reads: CASSVYANYEQYF. The CDR3 DNA reads TGTGCCAGCAGTGTTTACGCGAACTACGAGCAGTACTTC. Full variable domain (outside the CDR3, taken from reference TRBV2 and TRBJ2-7): EPEVTQTPSHQVTQMGQEVILRCVPISNHLYFYWYRQILGQKVEFLVSFYNNEISEKSEIFDDQFSVERPDGSNFTLKIRSTKLEDSAMYFCASSVYANYEQYFGPGTRLTVT.